Below, one TCR beta chain is given with its context. What it binds is not known. This record comes from a study of blood T cells in healthy people across ages. The study's findings and limits: PBMC samples, being unsorted, prevented any conclusive comparison of naive and antigen-experienced cells.

It was with a sample-barcoded 5' primer and a J-beta primer mix that a second PCR of roughly 7 to 12 cycles was run. Using its own MiXCR run on the 5' RACE reads, TCRdb lists one record per CDR3 protein. The sample gives about 1.4 million distinct CDR3 sequences, approximately 60% of which show up once; over 5% is in the top ten. This CDR3 is 14 amino acids long. CDR1 is SGHTA and CDR2 is FQGNSA in the germline V gene. V lost 0 bases and J 5 bases, leaving 10 bases between the germline ends. Sequences were obtained from blood. This sequence joins TRBV7-2 and TRBJ2-5, with D maybe TRBD2 (5 bases). This sequence was found in a man between 18 and 35 years old in good health. The CDR3 protein is CASSLAASRETQYF. The CDR3 nucleotides are TGTGCCAGCAGCTTAGCGGCTAGCCGCGAGACCCAGTACTTC.